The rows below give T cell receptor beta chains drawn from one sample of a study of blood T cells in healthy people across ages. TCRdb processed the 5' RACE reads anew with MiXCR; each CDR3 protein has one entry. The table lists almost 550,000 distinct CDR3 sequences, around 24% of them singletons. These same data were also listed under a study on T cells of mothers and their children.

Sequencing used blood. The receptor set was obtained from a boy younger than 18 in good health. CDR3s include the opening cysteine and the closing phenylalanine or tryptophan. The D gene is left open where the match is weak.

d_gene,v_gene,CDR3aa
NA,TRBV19,CASSIPGRETQYF
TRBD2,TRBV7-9,CASSTGLAGQIQETQYF
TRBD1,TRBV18,CASSPYRGRTDTEAFF
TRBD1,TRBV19,CASSDDRARAFF
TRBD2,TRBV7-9,CASSPQRLGGGYNEQFF
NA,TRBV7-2,CASSLEQGSNQPQHF
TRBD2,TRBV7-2,CASSLVGGRGADTQYF
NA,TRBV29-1,CSVLGSSYEQYF
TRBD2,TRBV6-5,CASSQREYDEQYF
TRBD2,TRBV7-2,CASSSARLAGGSTDTQYF
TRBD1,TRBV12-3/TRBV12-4,CASSFKAGRGNEKLFF
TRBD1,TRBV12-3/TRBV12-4,CASSFGGQGNYEQYF
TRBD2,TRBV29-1,CSVDEGLADNEQFF